Listed below are T cell receptor beta chains from one sample, sequenced in a study of T cells after yellow fever vaccination. TCRdb analysed the 5' RACE reads with MiXCR anew, one entry per CDR3 protein. The profile shows 150,000 to 200,000 distinct CDR3 sequences, roughly 9.6% of them singletons. Sequenced material: CD8+ T cells sorted from PBMCs, taken 15 days after the yellow fever booster vaccination. These receptor sequences come from a man aged 18-30 years who received the YFV17D yellow fever vaccine. CDR3s include the opening cysteine and the closing phenylalanine or tryptophan. The D gene is left open where the match is weak. Rows give clone size only sometimes, using once, few, many, or a class for an expanded clone.

D gene	V gene	clone size	J gene	CDR3 DNA	CDR3 protein
TRBD1	TRBV9	few	TRBJ1-3	TGTGCCAGCAGCGTAGTCGGGACAGGGGCAGGAAACACCATATATTTT	CASSVVGTGAGNTIYF
TRBD1	TRBV11-2	few	TRBJ2-5	TGTGCCAGCAGCTTAGGCTGGTTGACAGGGGGGACACAAGAGACCCAGTACTTC	CASSLGWLTGGTQETQYF
TRBD2	TRBV7-9	.	TRBJ2-5	TGTGCCAGCAGCCGACCGGCGCGGGGGTACCAAGAGACCCAGTACTTC	CASSRPARGYQETQYF
.	TRBV9	few	TRBJ1-2	TGTGCCAGCAGCGTAGCGGGGGACAATGGCTACACCTTC	CASSVAGDNGYTF
.	TRBV7-9	few	TRBJ2-2	TGTGCCAGCAGCCGGGTTGAGGCCGGGGAGCTGTTTTTT	CASSRVEAGELFF
.	TRBV7-8	.	TRBJ2-1	TGTGCCAGCGGCAGGGACTACAATGAGCAGTTCTTC	CASGRDYNEQFF
.	TRBV6-5	.	TRBJ1-2	TGTGCCAGCAGTTACCGGACAGCTTTAAACTATGGCTACACCTTC	CASSYRTALNYGYTF
TRBD1	TRBV5-6	few	TRBJ2-6	TGTGCCAGCAGCCCTACAGGGGGCTCCGGGGCCAACGTCCTGACTTTC	CASSPTGGSGANVLTF
TRBD1	TRBV27	few	TRBJ1-1	TGTGCCAGCAGTTTTAAAGGGGGCGCTGAAGCTTTCTTT	CASSFKGGAEAFF
.	TRBV20-1	.	TRBJ1-2	TGCAGTGCGCCGGAACTCCAGGATTATAACTATGGCTACACCTTC	CSAPELQDYNYGYTF
.	TRBV19	.	TRBJ2-6	TGTGCCAGTAGTCCAACACTGGGGGCCAACGTCCTGACTTTC	CASSPTLGANVLTF